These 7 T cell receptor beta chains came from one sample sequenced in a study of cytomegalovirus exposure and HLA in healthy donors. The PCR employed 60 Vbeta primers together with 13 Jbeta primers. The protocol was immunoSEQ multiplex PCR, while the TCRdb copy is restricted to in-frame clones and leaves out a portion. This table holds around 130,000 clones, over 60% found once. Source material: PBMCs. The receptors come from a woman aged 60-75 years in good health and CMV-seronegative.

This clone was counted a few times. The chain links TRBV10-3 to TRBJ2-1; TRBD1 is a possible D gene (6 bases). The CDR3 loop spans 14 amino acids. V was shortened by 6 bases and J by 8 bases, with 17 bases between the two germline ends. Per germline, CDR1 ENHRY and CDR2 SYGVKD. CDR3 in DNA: TGTGCCATCAGGGGGACAAGGAAGGGGTATGAGCAGTTCTTC. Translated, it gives CAIRGTRKGYEQFF.

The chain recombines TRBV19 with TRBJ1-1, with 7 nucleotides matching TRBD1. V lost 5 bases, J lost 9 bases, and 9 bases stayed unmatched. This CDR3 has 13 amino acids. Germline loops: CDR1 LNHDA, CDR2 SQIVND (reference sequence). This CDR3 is CASSSQADRKAFF. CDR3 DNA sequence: TGTGCCAGTAGTTCTCAAGCGGACAGGAAAGCTTTCTTT.

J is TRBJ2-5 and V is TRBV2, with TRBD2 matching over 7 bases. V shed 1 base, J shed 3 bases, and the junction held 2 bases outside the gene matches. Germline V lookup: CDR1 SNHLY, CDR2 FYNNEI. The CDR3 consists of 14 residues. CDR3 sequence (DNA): TGTGCCAGCAGTGAAGACGCGGGGGAAGAGACCCAGTACTTC. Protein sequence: CASSEDAGEETQYF.

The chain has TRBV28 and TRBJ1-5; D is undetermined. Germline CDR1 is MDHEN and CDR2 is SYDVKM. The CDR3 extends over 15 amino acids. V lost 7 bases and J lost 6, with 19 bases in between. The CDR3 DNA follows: TGTGCCAGCATTAATGCCGGGAAGCCTGGTCAGCCCCAGCATTTT. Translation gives CASINAGKPGQPQHF.

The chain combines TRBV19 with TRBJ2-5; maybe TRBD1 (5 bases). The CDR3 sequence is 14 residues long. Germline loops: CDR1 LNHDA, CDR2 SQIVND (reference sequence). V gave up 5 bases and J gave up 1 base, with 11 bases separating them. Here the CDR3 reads CASSDRLIQETQYF. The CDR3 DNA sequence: TGTGCCAGTAGTGACAGACTCATCCAAGAGACCCAGTACTTC. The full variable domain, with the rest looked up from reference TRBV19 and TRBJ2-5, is DGGITQSPKYLFRKEGQNVTLSCEQNLNHDAMYWYRQDPGQGLRLIYYSQIVNDFQKGDIAEGYSVSREKKESFPLTVTSAQKNPTAFYLCASSDRLIQETQYFGPGTRLLVL.

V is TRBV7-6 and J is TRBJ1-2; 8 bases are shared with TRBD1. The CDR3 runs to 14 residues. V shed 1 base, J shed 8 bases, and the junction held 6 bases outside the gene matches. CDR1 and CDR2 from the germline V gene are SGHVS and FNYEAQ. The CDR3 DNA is TGTGCCAGCAGCTTAGACCTTACAGGGGGAGGCTACACCTTC. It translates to CASSLDLTGGGYTF.

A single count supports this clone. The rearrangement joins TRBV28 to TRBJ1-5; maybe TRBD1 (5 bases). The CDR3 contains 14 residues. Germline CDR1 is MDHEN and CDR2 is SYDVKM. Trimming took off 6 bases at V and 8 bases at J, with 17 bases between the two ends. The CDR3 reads CASSRGGGSEPQHF. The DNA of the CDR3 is TGTGCCAGCAGCCGTGGGGGGGGGAGCGAGCCCCAGCATTTT.